This T cell receptor beta chain stems from a study of immune characteristics of hereditary and idiopathic chronic pancreatitis. Study-level background: The study profiled local pancreatic immune cells and TCRbeta repertoires in hereditary and idiopathic chronic pancreatitis compared with control organ donor pancreases. The gDNA-based approach was selected because the approach required minimal in vitro experimental manipulation of T cells infiltrating the pancreas. TCRbeta sequencing was performed on roughly five control pancreases, roughly seven hereditary chronic pancreatitis pancreases and about 6 idiopathic chronic pancreatitis pancreases.

This clone was counted once. What antigen it recognizes has not been identified. Base-call qualities are not available, and no considerably larger clone is one nucleotide away. Chronic pancreatitis pancreas tissue was obtained from patients undergoing total pancreatectomy with islet autotransplantation (TPIAT). The chronic pancreatitis patients who were included had no known history of diabetes. Genomic DNA was extracted directly from bulk pancreas tissue, without T cell sorting, for TCRbeta sequencing. Pancreas tissues were collected consecutively from patients and organ donors at two US centers. Library preparation employed the immunoSEQ multiplex PCR assay. From pancreatic genomic DNA, the TCRbeta CDR3 region along with adjacent sequences was amplified and then sequenced. As for how the authors treated the data: Repertoire diversity was measured as a mean normalized Shannon-Wiener index, alongside productive clonality and productive rearrangement counts. The nonparametric Mann-Whitney U test was used to compare repertoire metrics between controls and chronic pancreatitis. CDR3beta sequences with identical amino acid composition and length across subjects were defined as shared clonotypes. TCRdb took over this immuneACCESS table, retaining in-frame rearrangements with V and J assigned. Such tables are incomplete; in checked studies, under half of the missing clones stem from an unresolved V gene, and the remainder is unexplained. The V and J calls and clone size come from that table; D and trimming were worked out from the DNA. Here the sample has about 14,000 clones; around 79% occur a single time. Together, the top ten hold more than 13% of the sample.

Broad study findings and their caveats: Hereditary and idiopathic chronic pancreatitis differed in Vbeta-Jbeta gene family usage, including TRBV10, TRBV19, TRBV23 and TRBV5. Because patient tissue could be obtained only at the time of TPIAT, differences in disease duration may have affected the immune findings. Chronic pancreatitis caused by alcohol use was not included in the study. Compared with controls, TCRbeta repertoire diversity was significantly higher and clonality was lower in both chronic pancreatitis groups. Among about a dozen chronic pancreatitis patients, the number of productive TCR rearrangements showed a positive correlation with disease severity scores.

Between the V and J ends, shortened by 3 bases and 0 bases respectively, the junction contains 9 bases. The germline V gene supplies CDR1 SGHRS and CDR2 YFSETQ. The CDR3 holds 14 amino acids from the cysteine to the phenylalanine. Only CDR3 DNA remains: 42 bases, in frame from the first base. This TCR came from a human donor with chronic pancreatitis. The sample taken for sequencing was pancreas tissue with hereditary chronic pancreatitis. The chain employs TRBV5-1 and TRBJ1-2, and TRBD1 may be the D gene, going by 6 matching bases. The CDR3 protein: CASSSGQSNYGYTF. Read as DNA, the sequence is TGCGCCAGCAGCTCCGGACAGTCTAACTATGGCTACACCTTC.